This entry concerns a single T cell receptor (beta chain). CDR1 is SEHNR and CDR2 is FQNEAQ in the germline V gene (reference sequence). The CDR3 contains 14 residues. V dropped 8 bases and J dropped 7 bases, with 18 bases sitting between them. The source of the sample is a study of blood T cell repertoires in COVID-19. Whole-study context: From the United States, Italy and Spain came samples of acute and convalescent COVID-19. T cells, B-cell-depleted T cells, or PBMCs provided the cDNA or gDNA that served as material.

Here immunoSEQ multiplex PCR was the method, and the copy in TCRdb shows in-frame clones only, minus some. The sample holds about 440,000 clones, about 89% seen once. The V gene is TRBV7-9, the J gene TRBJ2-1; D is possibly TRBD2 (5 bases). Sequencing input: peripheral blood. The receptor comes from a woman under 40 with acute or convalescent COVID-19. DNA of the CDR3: TGTGCCAGCGGACCTTTGAACCGGGGAAATGAGCAGTTCTTC. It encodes CASGPLNRGNEQFF.